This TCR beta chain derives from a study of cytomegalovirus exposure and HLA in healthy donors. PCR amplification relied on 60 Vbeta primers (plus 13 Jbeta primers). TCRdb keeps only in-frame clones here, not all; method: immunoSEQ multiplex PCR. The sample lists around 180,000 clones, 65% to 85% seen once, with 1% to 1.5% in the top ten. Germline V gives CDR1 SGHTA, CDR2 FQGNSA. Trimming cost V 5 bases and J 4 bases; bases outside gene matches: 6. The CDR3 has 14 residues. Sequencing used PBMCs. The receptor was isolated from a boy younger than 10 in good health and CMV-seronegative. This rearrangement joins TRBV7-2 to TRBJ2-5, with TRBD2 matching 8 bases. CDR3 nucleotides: TGTGCCAGCAGCGCCGGGGGGGCCGGAGAGACCCAGTACTTC. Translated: CASSAGGAGETQYF.